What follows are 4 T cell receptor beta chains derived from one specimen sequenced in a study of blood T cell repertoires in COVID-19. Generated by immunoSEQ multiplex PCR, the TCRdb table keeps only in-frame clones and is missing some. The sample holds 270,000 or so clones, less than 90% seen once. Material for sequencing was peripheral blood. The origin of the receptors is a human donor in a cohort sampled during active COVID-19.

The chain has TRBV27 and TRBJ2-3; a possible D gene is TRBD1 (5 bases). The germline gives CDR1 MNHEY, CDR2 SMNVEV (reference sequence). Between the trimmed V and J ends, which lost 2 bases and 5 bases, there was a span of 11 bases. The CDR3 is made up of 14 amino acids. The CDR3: CASSLGFREDTQYF. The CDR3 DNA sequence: TGTGCCAGCAGTTTAGGTTTCAGGGAAGATACGCAGTATTTT.

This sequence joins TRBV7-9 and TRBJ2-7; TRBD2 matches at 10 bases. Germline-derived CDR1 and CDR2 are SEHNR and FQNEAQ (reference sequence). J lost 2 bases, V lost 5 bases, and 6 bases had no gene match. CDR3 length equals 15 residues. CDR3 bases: TGTGCCAGCAGCCCTGGACTAGCGGAACCCTACGAGCAGTACTTC. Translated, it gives CASSPGLAEPYEQYF.

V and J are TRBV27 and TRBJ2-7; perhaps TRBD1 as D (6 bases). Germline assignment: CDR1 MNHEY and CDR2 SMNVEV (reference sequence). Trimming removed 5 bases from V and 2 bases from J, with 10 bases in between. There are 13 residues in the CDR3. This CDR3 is CASSPGVPYEQYF. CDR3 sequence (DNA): TGTGCCAGCAGTCCAGGGGTACCCTACGAGCAGTACTTC.

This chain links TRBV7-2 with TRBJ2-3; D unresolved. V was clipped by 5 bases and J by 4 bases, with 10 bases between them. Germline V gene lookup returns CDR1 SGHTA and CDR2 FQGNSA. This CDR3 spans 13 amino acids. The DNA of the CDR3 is TGTGCCAGCAGCGTTGGCCGGGCAGATACGCAGTATTTT. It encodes CASSVGRADTQYF.